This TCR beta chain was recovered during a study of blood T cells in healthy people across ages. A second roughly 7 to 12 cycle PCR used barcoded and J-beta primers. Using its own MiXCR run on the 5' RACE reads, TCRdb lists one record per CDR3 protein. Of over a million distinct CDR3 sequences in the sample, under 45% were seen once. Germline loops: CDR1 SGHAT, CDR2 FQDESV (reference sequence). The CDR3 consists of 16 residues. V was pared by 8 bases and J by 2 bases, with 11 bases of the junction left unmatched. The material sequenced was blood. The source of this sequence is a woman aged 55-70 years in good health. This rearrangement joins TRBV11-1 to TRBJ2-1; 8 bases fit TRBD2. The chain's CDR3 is CASGWAGGAAYNEQFF. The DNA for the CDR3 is TGTGCCAGCGGCTGGGCGGGAGGCGCAGCCTACAATGAGCAGTTCTTC.